The 3 T cell receptor beta chains listed next were all sequenced from one sample in a study of cytomegalovirus exposure and HLA in healthy donors. The PCR made use of 60 Vbeta and 13 Jbeta primers. Sequencing was performed with immunoSEQ multiplex PCR; in TCRdb, only in-frame clones are kept and a portion is missing. The sample records about 160,000 clones, around 80% being singletons. The sequencing sample was made of PBMCs. All receptors come from a woman aged 25 to 45 in good health and CMV-seropositive.

V is TRBV5-1 and J is TRBJ1-1; TRBD1 is a possible D gene (6 bases). Germline CDR1 and CDR2: SGHRS and YFSETQ. Deletions cut 4 bases from V and 2 bases from J, with 9 bases between. The CDR3 sequence is 13 residues long. CDR3 in amino acids: CASSRQVNTEAFF. The CDR3 DNA reads TGCGCCAGCAGCAGACAGGTTAACACTGAAGCTTTCTTT.

The CDR3, as DNA: TGTGCCAGCAGCTCACGGGGGGAGTTCGGCACAGATACGCAGTATTTT. Its translation is CASSSRGEFGTDTQYF. This rearrangement joins TRBV7-2 to TRBJ2-3; 7 positions agree with TRBD2. Looked up from germline, CDR1 is SGHTA and CDR2 is FQGNSA. After removal of 4 bases from V and 1 base from J, the junction contained 8 bases not matched to a gene. CDR3 size: 16 residues.

This clone was picked up a small number of times. V is TRBV2 and J is TRBJ2-7; TRBD1 matches 12 bases. Germline lookup yields CDR1 SNHLY and CDR2 FYNNEI. After removal of 4 bases from V and 12 bases from J, the junction contained 10 bases not matched to a gene. The CDR3 contains 14 residues. CDR3 bases: TGTGCCAGCAGTGGGGCGGGACAGGGGGCCGATATGTACTTC. Translated: CASSGAGQGADMYF.